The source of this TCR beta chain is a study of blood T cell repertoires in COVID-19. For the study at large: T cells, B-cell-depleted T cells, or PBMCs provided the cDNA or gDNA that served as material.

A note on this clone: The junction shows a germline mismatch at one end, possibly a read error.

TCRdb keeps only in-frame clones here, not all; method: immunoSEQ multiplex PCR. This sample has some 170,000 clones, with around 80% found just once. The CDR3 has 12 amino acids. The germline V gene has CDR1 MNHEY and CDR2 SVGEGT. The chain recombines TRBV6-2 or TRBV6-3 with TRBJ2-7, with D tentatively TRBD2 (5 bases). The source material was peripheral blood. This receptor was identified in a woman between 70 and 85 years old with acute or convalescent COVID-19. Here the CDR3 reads CASSTPDYEQCF. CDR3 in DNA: TGTGCCAGCAGTACTCCTGACTACGAGCAGTGCTTC.